The rows below give T cell receptor beta chains drawn from one sample of a study of cytomegalovirus exposure and HLA in healthy donors. Profiled with immunoSEQ multiplex PCR; TCRdb holds only in-frame clones, not every one. The sample lists around 150,000 clones, roughly 78% occurring once. The specimen sequenced was PBMCs. The receptor source for this set is a man between 50 and 59 years old in good health and CMV-seropositive. Each CDR3 is given with its conserved first and last residue. The order of the fields is clone size, V gene, D gene, J gene, CDR3 protein, CDR3 DNA. A D gene is named only where the DNA matches it firmly. Clone sizes are given selectively: once, few, many, or a class where the clone is expanded.

>.|TRBV27|TRBD1|TRBJ2-7
CASRYRDQGAYEQYF
TGTGCCAGCAGGTACCGGGACCAGGGGGCCTACGAGCAGTACTTC
>few|TRBV18|.|TRBJ2-3
CASSPYGSTDTQYF
TGTGCCAGCTCACCATACGGGAGCACAGATACGCAGTATTTT
>.|TRBV5-1|.|TRBJ2-3
CASSPDRDTQYF
TGCGCCAGCAGCCCCGACAGAGATACGCAGTATTTT
>.|TRBV6-1|.|TRBJ1-6
CASSESGVWGELSNSPLHF
TGTGCCAGCAGTGAAAGCGGCGTTTGGGGGGAGCTTTCGAATTCACCCCTCCACTTT
>.|TRBV5-1|.|TRBJ1-2
CASSLGSQYRYGYTF
TGCGCCAGCAGCTTGGGGTCACAGTATAGGTATGGCTACACCTTC
>.|TRBV10-1|.|TRBJ2-7
CASSEGGVRAEQYF
TGCGCCAGCAGTGAAGGAGGGGTTCGGGCCGAGCAGTACTTC
>.|TRBV5-5|TRBD1|TRBJ1-6
CASSLLQGAASPLHF
TGTGCCAGCAGCTTGCTCCAGGGGGCGGCTTCACCCCTCCACTTT
>few|TRBV2|TRBD1|TRBJ2-7
CASSRTGTATYEQYF
TGTGCCAGCAGTAGAACCGGGACAGCAACCTACGAGCAGTACTTC
>.|TRBV10-3|TRBD1|TRBJ2-5
CAISRQGEETQYF
TGTGCCATCAGTAGACAGGGGGAAGAGACCCAGTACTTC
>.|TRBV6-1|TRBD2|TRBJ2-5
CASSGGSGRDQETQYF
TGTGCCAGCAGTGGGGGGTCAGGGAGGGATCAAGAGACCCAGTACTTC
>.|TRBV27|TRBD2|TRBJ2-5
CASTKIAGAWETQYF
TGTGCCAGCACCAAAATAGCGGGAGCTTGGGAGACCCAGTACTTC
>.|TRBV4-1|TRBD2|TRBJ2-5
CASTAVVAGGRETQYF
TGCGCCAGCACCGCCGTGGTAGCGGGAGGGCGGGAGACCCAGTACTTC
>few|TRBV5-4|TRBD1|TRBJ1-1
CASSGRGLNTEAFF
TGTGCCAGCAGCGGAAGGGGGCTGAACACTGAAGCTTTCTTT
>.|TRBV28|.|TRBJ2-7
CASRANEQYF
TGTGCCAGCAGAGCCAACGAGCAGTACTTC
>once|TRBV5-1|.|TRBJ2-1
CASSLGIGGGSYNEQFF
TGCGCCAGCAGCTTGGGCATCGGGGGTGGCTCCTACAATGAGCAGTTCTTC
>.|TRBV5-1|.|TRBJ2-3
CASSLAQAADTQYF
TGCGCCAGCAGCTTGGCCCAGGCCGCAGATACGCAGTATTTT
>.|TRBV2|TRBD1|TRBJ1-5
CASNPGQGYQPQHF
TGTGCCAGCAACCCGGGACAGGGATATCAGCCCCAGCATTTT
>once|TRBV10-2|.|TRBJ2-7
CASIYLPTTRWREMEHLISYEQYF
TGCGCCAGCATATATTTGCCGACGACTCGATGGCGGGAAATGGAGCATCTAATCTCCTACGAGCAGTACTTC
>.|TRBV21-1|.|TRBJ2-7
CASSKAIYFLLAGDFPVF
TGTGCCAGCAGCAAAGCGATCTACTTTCTGCTAGCGGGAGACTTTCCGGTCTTC
>.|TRBV5-1|TRBD1|TRBJ2-5
CASSPQGEETQYF
TGCGCCAGCAGCCCCCAGGGGGAAGAGACCCAGTACTTC
>once|TRBV28|.|TRBJ2-7
CASSSVARSYEQYF
TGTGCCAGCAGTTCAGTCGCGAGGTCCTACGAGCAGTACTTC
>.|TRBV5-1|TRBD1|TRBJ1-5
CASSLTGVSNQPQHF
TGCGCCAGCAGCTTGACAGGGGTTAGCAATCAGCCCCAGCATTTT
>.|TRBV7-9|TRBD2|TRBJ2-3
CASSRWLAGYDTQYF
TGTGCCAGCAGCCGTTGGCTAGCGGGATATGATACGCAGTATTTT
>.|TRBV5-1|.|TRBJ2-1
CASSGGQLREQFF
TGCGCCAGCAGCGGAGGACAGTTGCGCGAGCAGTTCTTC
>.|TRBV19|TRBD2|TRBJ2-5
CASSLHPGTSGRGETQYF
TGTGCCAGTAGTCTCCACCCGGGGACTAGCGGGAGAGGGGAGACCCAGTACTTC
>.|TRBV18|.|TRBJ2-3
CASSLTAITDTQYF
TGTGCCAGCTCACTAACAGCCATCACAGATACGCAGTATTTT
>.|TRBV11-3|TRBD2|TRBJ2-1
CASSLGLAGGREQFF
TGTGCCAGCAGCCTGGGACTAGCGGGAGGCCGGGAGCAGTTCTTC
>.|TRBV5-1|TRBD1|TRBJ1-3
CASSGGTGGNTIYF
TGCGCCAGCAGCGGTGGGACAGGGGGAAACACCATATATTTT
>.|TRBV28|TRBD2|TRBJ2-1
CASSHKKGEASGISYNEQFF
TGTGCCAGCAGTCATAAGAAAGGGGAGGCTAGCGGGATCTCCTACAATGAGCAGTTCTTC
>.|TRBV30|.|TRBJ2-7
CAWSTVLHYEQYF
TGTGCCTGGAGTACAGTCCTCCACTACGAGCAGTACTTC
>.|TRBV5-1|TRBD1|TRBJ2-7
CASSSLLRDRVLTRTYEQYF
TGCGCCAGCAGCTCCCTGCTCCGGGACAGGGTTCTAACTAGGACCTACGAGCAGTACTTC
>few|TRBV27|.|TRBJ1-6
CASTTISGNSPLHF
TGTGCCAGCACTACGATATCGGGTAATTCACCCCTCCACTTT
>.|TRBV2|.|TRBJ2-3
CASSDGGSTDTQYF
TGTGCCAGCAGTGACGGCGGGAGCACAGATACGCAGTATTTT
>.|TRBV5-6|.|TRBJ1-3
CASSIVSGNTIYF
TGTGCCAGCAGCATCGTTTCTGGAAACACCATATATTTT
>few|TRBV7-9|TRBD1|TRBJ2-2
CASSLSEGATGELFF
TGTGCCAGCAGCTTAAGTGAGGGGGCGACCGGGGAGCTGTTTTTT
>once|TRBV6-4|.|TRBJ2-2
CASENGEFVGELFF
TGTGCCAGTGAGAATGGGGAGTTTGTCGGGGAGCTGTTTTTT
>.|TRBV6-5|.|TRBJ2-5
CASSAPGQETQYF
TGTGCCAGCAGTGCCCCAGGGCAAGAGACCCAGTACTTC
>.|TRBV19|TRBD1|TRBJ1-5
CASSRDRVSNQPQHF
TGTGCCAGTAGTCGGGACAGGGTGAGCAATCAGCCCCAGCATTTT
>.|TRBV5-4|TRBD2|TRBJ2-7
CASSRALAGQYEQYF
TGTGCCAGCAGCCGGGCCCTAGCGGGACAATACGAGCAGTACTTC
>.|TRBV19|TRBD2|TRBJ2-7
CASSVTSGSSYEQYF
TGTGCCAGTAGTGTTACTAGCGGGAGCTCCTACGAGCAGTACTTC
>.|TRBV9|TRBD1|TRBJ1-2
CASSVDWGQAYGYTF
TGTGCCAGCAGCGTAGATTGGGGACAGGCCTATGGCTACACCTTC
>.|TRBV28|TRBD2|TRBJ2-3
CASSPPIWREGSIADTQYF
TGTGCCAGCAGTCCCCCAATTTGGCGGGAGGGATCTATTGCAGATACGCAGTATTTT
>.|TRBV2|.|TRBJ1-1
CASSREGGRMNTEAFF
TGTGCCAGCAGTAGGGAGGGGGGGAGGATGAACACTGAAGCTTTCTTT
>.|TRBV5-4|.|TRBJ1-1
CASSAAGPRGGAFF
TGTGCCAGCAGCGCGGCCGGGCCCAGAGGAGGAGCTTTCTTT
>few|TRBV27|TRBD2|TRBJ2-3
CASSSGRGTDTQYF
TGTGCCAGCAGTAGCGGGAGAGGCACAGATACGCAGTATTTT
>.|TRBV28|.|TRBJ1-1
CASSLESEAEAFF
TGTGCCAGCAGTTTAGAATCCGAGGCTGAAGCTTTCTTT